The subject of this entry is one T cell receptor beta chain. This entry belongs to a study of blood T cell repertoires in COVID-19. Study as a whole: From T cells, B-cell-depleted T cells, or PBMCs came the material, which was cDNA or gDNA.

TCRdb keeps only in-frame clones here, not all; method: immunoSEQ multiplex PCR. This sample has approximately 170,000 clones, with under 90% found just once. The germline CDR1 and CDR2 sequences are SGDLS and YYNGEE. This CDR3 spans 13 amino acids. V was pared by 0 bases and J by 4 bases, with 7 bases between. The chain links TRBV9 to TRBJ1-1, with D uncertain. This TCR was recovered from a woman at least 80 years old with active or convalescent COVID-19. The sample comprised peripheral blood. The CDR3 region has the DNA TGTGCCAGCAGCGTAGAACACCGCACTGAAGCTTTCTTT. It encodes CASSVEHRTEAFF.